This TCR beta chain was sequenced for a study of OX40 agonist ivuxolimab in advanced cancers. Study-level background: The patients got ivuxolimab, which is an agonistic anti-OX40 (CD134) antibody.

The method was immunoSEQ multiplex PCR; TCRdb's version includes in-frame clones alone and lacks a portion of them. Seen here are tens of thousands of clones, 85% to 90% observed once, and the top ten hold 45% to 60%. The CDR3 has 17 residues. Between the trimmed V and J ends, which lost 3 bases and 4 bases, there was a span of 20 bases. Germline loops: CDR1 SGHRS, CDR2 YFSETQ. The rearrangement links TRBV5-1 to TRBJ2-1; the D gene could be TRBD1 or TRBD2 (6 bases each). The sequences come from CD4+ or CD8+ T cells sorted from blood, collected in a trial of the OX40 agonist ivuxolimab. The clonotype comes from an adult with an advanced solid tumor such as melanoma, head and neck, liver or kidney cancer. CDR3 nucleotides: TGCGCCAGCAGCTCCACCATTGGAGGGGGGCTTTACAATGAGCAGTTCTTC. Protein sequence: CASSSTIGGGLYNEQFF.